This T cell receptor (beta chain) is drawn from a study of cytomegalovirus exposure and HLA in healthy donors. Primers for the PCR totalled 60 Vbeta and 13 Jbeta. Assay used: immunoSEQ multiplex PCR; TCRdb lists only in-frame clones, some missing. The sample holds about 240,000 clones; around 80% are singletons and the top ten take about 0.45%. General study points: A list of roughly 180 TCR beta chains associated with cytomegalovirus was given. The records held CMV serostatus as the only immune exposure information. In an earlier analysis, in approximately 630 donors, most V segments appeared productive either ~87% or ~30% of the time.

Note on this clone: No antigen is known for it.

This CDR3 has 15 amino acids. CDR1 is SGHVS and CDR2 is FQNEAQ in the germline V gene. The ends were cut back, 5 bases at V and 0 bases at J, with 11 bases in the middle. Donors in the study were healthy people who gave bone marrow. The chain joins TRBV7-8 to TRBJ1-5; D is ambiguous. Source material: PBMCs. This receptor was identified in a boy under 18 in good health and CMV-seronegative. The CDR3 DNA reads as TGTGCCAGCAGCCCCCTTCGGGGTAGCAATCAGCCCCAGCATTTT. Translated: CASSPLRGSNQPQHF.